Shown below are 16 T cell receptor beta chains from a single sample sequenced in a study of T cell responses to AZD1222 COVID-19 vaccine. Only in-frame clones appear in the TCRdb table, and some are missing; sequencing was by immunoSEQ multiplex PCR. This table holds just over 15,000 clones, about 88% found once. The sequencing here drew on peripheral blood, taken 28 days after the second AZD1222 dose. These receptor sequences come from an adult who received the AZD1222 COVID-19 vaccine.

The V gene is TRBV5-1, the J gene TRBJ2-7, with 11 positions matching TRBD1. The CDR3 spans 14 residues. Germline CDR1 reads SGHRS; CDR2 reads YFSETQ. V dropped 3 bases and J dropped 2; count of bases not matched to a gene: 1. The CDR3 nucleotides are TGCGCCAGCAGCTCGGGACAGGGGGCCTACGAGCAGTACTTC. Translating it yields CASSSGQGAYEQYF. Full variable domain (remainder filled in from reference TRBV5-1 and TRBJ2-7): KAGVTQTPRYLIKTRGQQVTLSCSPISGHRSVSWYQQTPGQGLQFLFEYFSETQRNKGNFPGRFSGRQFSNSRSEMNVSTLELGDSALYLCASSSGQGAYEQYFGPGTRLTVT.

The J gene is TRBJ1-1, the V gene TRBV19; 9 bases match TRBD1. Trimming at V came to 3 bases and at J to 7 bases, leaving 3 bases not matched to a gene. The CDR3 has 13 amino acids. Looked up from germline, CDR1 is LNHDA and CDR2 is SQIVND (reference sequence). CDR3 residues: CASSIGTGLEAFF. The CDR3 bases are TGTGCCAGTAGTATCGGGACAGGGCTTGAAGCTTTCTTT.

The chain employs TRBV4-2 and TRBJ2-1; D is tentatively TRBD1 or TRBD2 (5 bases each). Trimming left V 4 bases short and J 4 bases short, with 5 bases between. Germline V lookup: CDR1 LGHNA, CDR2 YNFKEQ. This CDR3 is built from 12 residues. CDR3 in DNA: TGTGCCAGCAGCCGGGGGTACAATGAGCAGTTCTTC. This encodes CASSRGYNEQFF.

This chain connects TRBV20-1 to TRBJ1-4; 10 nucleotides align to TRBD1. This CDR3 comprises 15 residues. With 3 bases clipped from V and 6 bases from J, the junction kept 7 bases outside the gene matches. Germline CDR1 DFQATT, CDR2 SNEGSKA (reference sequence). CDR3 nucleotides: TGCAGTGCTAGTCCTACGGACAGGGGGTATGAAAAACTGTTTTTT. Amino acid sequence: CSASPTDRGYEKLFF.

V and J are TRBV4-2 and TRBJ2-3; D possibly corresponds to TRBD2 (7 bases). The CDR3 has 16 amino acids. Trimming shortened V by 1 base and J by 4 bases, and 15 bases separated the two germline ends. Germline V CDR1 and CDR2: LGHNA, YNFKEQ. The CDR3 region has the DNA TGTGCCAGCAGCCAAGGCCAGGGAGGGGGTGCAGATACGCAGTATTTT. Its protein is CASSQGQGGGADTQYF.

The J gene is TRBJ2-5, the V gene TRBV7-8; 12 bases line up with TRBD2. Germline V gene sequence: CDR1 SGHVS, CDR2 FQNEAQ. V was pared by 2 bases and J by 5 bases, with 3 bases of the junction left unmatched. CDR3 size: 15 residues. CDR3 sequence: CASSLLAGGPETQYF. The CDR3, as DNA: TGTGCCAGCAGCTTACTAGCGGGGGGGCCGGAGACCCAGTACTTC.

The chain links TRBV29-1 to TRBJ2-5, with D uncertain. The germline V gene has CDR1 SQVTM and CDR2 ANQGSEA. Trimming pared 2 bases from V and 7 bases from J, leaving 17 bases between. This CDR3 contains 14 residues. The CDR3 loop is CSVESTVVPGTQYF. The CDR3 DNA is TGCAGCGTTGAAAGTACAGTCGTGCCGGGGACCCAGTACTTC.

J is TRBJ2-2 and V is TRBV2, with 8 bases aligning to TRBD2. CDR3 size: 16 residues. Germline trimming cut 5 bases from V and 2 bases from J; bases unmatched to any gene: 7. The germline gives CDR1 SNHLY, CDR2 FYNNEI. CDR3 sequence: CASSPRTSSNTGELFF. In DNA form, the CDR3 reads TGTGCCAGCAGTCCCCGGACTAGCAGCAACACCGGGGAGCTGTTTTTT.

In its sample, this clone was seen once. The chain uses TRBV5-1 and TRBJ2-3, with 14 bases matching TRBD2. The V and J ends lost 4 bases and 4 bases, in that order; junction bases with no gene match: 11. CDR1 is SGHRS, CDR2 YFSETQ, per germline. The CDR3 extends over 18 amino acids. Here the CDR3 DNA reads TGCGCCAGCAGCCGGCGAGGACTAGCGGGAGGAAGGCCAGATACGCAGTATTTT. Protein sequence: CASSRRGLAGGRPDTQYF.

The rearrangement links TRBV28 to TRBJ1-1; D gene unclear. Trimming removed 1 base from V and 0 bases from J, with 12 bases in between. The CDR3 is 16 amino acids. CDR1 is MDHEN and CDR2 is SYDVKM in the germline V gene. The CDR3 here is CASSLFQQPMNTEAFF. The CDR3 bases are TGTGCCAGCAGTTTATTTCAACAGCCGATGAACACTGAAGCTTTCTTT.

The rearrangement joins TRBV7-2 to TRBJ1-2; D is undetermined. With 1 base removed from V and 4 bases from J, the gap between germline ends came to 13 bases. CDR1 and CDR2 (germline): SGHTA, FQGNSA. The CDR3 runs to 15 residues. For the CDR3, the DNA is TGTGCCAGCAGCTTAGTGCAGGAATTGGTCTATGGCTACACCTTC. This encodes CASSLVQELVYGYTF.

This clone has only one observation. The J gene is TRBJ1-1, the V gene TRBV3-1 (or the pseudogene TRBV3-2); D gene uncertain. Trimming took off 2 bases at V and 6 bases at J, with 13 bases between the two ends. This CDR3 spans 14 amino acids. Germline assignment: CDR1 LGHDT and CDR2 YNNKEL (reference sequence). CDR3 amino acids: CASSQQLAKAEAFF. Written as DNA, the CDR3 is TGTGCCAGCAGCCAACAACTTGCTAAGGCTGAAGCTTTCTTT.

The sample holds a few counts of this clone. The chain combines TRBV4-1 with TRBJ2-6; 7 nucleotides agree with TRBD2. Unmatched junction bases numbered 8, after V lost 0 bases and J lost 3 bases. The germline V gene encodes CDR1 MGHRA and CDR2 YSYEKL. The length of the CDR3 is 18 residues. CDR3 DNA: TGCGCCAGCAGCCAAGATTCCGGCGGGAGACTTGGGGCCAACGTCCTGACTTTC. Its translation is CASSQDSGGRLGANVLTF.

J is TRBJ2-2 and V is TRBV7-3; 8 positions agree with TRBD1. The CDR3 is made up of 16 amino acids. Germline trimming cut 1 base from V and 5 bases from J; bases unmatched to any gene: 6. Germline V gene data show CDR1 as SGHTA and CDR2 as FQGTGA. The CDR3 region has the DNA TGTGCCAGCAGCTTAAGCCCAGGGGGCTTTACCGGGGAGCTGTTTTTT. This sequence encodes CASSLSPGGFTGELFF.

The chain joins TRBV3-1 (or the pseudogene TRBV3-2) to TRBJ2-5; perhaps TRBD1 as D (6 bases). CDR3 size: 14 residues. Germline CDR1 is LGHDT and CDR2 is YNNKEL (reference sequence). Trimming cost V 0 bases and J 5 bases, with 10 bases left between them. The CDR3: CASSQEGGAETQYF. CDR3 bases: TGTGCCAGCAGCCAAGAAGGGGGAGCGGAGACCCAGTACTTC.

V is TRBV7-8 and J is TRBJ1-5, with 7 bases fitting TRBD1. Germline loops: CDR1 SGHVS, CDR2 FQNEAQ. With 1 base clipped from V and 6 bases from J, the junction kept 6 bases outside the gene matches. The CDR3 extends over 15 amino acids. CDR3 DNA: TGTGCCAGCAGCTTAGAGGGGGCGCAAAGTCAGCCCCAGCATTTT. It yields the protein CASSLEGAQSQPQHF.